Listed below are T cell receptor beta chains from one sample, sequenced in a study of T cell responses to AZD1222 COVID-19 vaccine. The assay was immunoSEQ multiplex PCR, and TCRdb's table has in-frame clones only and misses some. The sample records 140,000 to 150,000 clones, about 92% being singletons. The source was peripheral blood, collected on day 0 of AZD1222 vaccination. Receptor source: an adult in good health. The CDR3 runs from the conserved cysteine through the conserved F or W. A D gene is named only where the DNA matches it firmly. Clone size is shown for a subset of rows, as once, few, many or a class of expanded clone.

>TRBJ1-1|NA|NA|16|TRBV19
CASSIGRYAWNTEAFF
TGTGCCAGTAGTATAGGGAGGTACGCTTGGAACACTGAAGCTTTCTTT
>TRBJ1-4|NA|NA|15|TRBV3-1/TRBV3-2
CASSKRTGGGEKLFF
TGTGCCAGCAGCAAACGGACTGGGGGGGGTGAAAAACTGTTTTTT
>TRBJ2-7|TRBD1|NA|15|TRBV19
CASSPDRENAYEQYF
TGTGCCAGTAGCCCTGACAGGGAGAACGCCTACGAGCAGTACTTC
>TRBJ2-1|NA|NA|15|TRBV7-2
CASRSQWVGGDEQFF
TGTGCCAGCAGATCCCAGTGGGTCGGCGGCGATGAGCAGTTCTTC
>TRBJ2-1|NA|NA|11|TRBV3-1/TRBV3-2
CASSLGRQQFF
TGTGCCAGCAGCCTGGGACGCCAGCAGTTCTTC
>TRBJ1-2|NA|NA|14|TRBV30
CAWSAVGLSYGYTF
TGTGCCTGGAGTGCCGTCGGACTGAGCTATGGCTACACCTTC
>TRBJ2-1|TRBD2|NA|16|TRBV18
CASSPGTSGIYNEQFF
TGTGCCAGCTCTCCCGGGACTAGCGGAATCTACAATGAGCAGTTCTTC
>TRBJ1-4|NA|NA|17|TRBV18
CASSLTTPGGGNEKLFF
TGTGCCAGCTCACTGACAACCCCGGGCGGAGGTAATGAAAAACTGTTTTTT
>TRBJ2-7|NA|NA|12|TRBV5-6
CASSLWDVEQYF
TGTGCCAGCAGCTTGTGGGACGTCGAGCAGTACTTC
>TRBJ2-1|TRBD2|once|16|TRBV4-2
CASSPGVAGDYNEQFF
TGTGCCAGCAGCCCAGGGGTAGCGGGAGACTACAATGAGCAGTTCTTC
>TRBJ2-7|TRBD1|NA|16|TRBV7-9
CASSLALRTGSYEQYF
TGTGCCAGCAGCTTAGCGCTCCGGACAGGGTCCTACGAGCAGTACTTC
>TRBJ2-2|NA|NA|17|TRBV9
CASSTPRRQANTGELFF
TGTGCCAGCAGCACACCGAGGCGGCAGGCGAACACCGGGGAGCTGTTTTTT
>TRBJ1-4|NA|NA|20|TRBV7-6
CASSSPSGGQYKTTNEKLFF
TGTGCCAGCAGCTCACCGTCGGGGGGGCAATACAAAACAACTAATGAAAAACTGTTTTTT
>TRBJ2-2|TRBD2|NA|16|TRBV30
CAWSLLAGLNTGELFF
TGTGCCTGGAGCCTACTAGCGGGATTGAACACCGGGGAGCTGTTTTTT
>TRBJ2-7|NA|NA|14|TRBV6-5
CASSYRPTSYEQYF
TGTGCCAGCAGTTACCGACCTACCTCCTACGAGCAGTACTTC
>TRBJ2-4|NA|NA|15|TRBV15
CATSREAGALNIQYF
TGTGCCACCAGCAGAGAAGCAGGGGCTTTAAACATTCAGTACTTC
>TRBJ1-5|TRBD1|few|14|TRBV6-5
CASSRQGSNQPQHF
TGTGCCAGCAGCCGACAGGGTAGCAATCAGCCCCAGCATTTT
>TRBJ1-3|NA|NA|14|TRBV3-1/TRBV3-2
CASSPQVSGNTIYF
TGTGCCAGCAGCCCGCAGGTCTCTGGAAACACCATATATTTT
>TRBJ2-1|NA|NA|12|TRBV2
CASRGWDNEQFF
TGTGCCAGCAGAGGATGGGACAATGAGCAGTTCTTC
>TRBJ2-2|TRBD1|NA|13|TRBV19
CASDRGETGELFF
TGTGCTTCCGACAGGGGGGAAACCGGGGAGCTGTTTTTT
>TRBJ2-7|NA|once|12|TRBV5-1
CASSGNAEEQYF
TGCGCCAGCAGCGGAAATGCGGAAGAGCAGTACTTC
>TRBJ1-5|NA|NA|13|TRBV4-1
CASSQALLEPQHF
TGCGCCAGCAGCCAAGCCCTCCTCGAGCCCCAGCATTTT
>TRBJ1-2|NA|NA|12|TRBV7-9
CASDLRGGGYTF
TGTGCCAGCGACCTAAGGGGGGGTGGCTACACCTTC
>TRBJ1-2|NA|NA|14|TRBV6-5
CASSYTGRFYGYTF
TGTGCCAGCAGTTACACGGGGAGGTTCTATGGCTACACCTTC
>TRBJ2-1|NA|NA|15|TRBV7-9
CASSYLEFPYNEQFF
TGTGCCAGCAGCTACCTGGAGTTCCCCTACAATGAGCAGTTCTTC
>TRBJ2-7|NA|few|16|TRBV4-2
CASSQDSGQRVYEQYF
TGTGCCAGCAGCCAAGACTCGGGCCAGAGGGTTTACGAGCAGTACTTC
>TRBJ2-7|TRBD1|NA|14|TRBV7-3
CASSSTGGETEQYF
TGTGCCAGCAGCTCGACAGGGGGCGAGACCGAGCAGTACTTC
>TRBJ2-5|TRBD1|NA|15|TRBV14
CASSQDLGGWETQYF
TGTGCCAGCAGCCAAGATCTAGGGGGCTGGGAGACCCAGTACTTC
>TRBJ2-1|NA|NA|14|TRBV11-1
CASSLVRHRNEQFF
TGTGCCAGCAGCTTAGTTCGGCACCGCAATGAGCAGTTCTTC